This T cell receptor beta chain came from a study of shared clonotypes between healthy human individuals. About this clone: The antigen is unknown.

The study ran the assay at deep level. Sequencing was performed with immunoSEQ multiplex PCR; in TCRdb, only in-frame clones are kept and a portion is missing. This table holds over a million clones, around 97% found once. Study conclusions and caveats: Four donors had about 5% of their naive CD4 clonotypes in common. Naive subsets generally had larger estimated richness than memory subsets.

Germline loops: CDR1 SGHRS, CDR2 YFSETQ. Trimming pared 9 bases from V and 4 bases from J, leaving 10 bases between. This CDR3 region has 12 residues. Specimen: naive CD4+ T cells sorted from blood. Specified subset: CD45RA+ positively selected. V and J are TRBV5-1 and TRBJ1-4; D is possibly TRBD1 (5 bases). The receptor's source is a man aged 25-45 years in good health. CDR3 bases: TGCGCCAAAGACAGTCGTAATGAAAAACTGTTTTTT. Translated, it gives CAKDSRNEKLFF.